Each of the 24 T cell receptor gamma chains below was sequenced from the same sample in a study of Vδ1+ human thymocytes. These receptors' antigens are unknown. Study-level points and caveats: Thymic TRG and TRD repertoires appeared highly polyclonal.

Extracted RNA was reverse transcribed into cDNA. CDR3 amplicons came from multiplex PCR with pooled V-gene forward and constant-region reverse primers. TCRdb repeated clone calling on the multiplex PCR reads with CATT. The sample has tens of thousands of gamma-chain clones, around 13% seen once. Sequencing used Vdelta1+ gamma-delta thymocytes from the thymus. The subset here: FACS-sorted CD3+ TCRalphabeta- TCRVdelta1+ TCRVdelta2- thymocytes. The receptor set was obtained from a child under two years old who had congenital heart surgery.

The V gene is TRGV9, the J gene TRGJP2. CDR3 length: 11 amino acids. The ends lost 11 bases at V and 4 bases at J; junction bases unmatched: 4. Germline V gene lookup returns CDR1 GITISATS and CDR2 ISYDGTV (reference sequence). CDR3 in DNA: TGTGCCTCCCCTAGTGATTGGATCAAGACGTTT. It yields the protein CASPSDWIKTF.

The chain joins TRGV5 to TRGJ1 or TRGJ2. Germline CDR1 VINAFY, CDR2 YDVSNSKD. This CDR3 is 17 amino acids long. The trim removed 0 bases at V and 5 bases at J, leaving 16 bases unmatched. The CDR3 is CATWDRRWGPGNYKKLF. The CDR3, as DNA: TGTGCCACCTGGGACAGGCGGTGGGGACCAGGTAATTATAAGAAACTCTTT.

This clone has just a few counts. This chain connects TRGV5 to TRGJ1 or TRGJ2. The CDR3 sequence is 13 residues long. CDR1 VINAFY and CDR2 YDVSNSKD come from the germline V gene. After removal of 3 bases from V and 9 bases from J, the junction contained 11 bases not matched to a gene. CDR3 loop: CATWDGQTVKKLF. The CDR3, as DNA: TGTGCCACCTGGGACGGGCAAACCGTTAAGAAACTCTTT.

Turning to this clone: The sample carries other DNA sequences with the same CDR3. This chain joins TRGV2 and TRGJ1 or TRGJ2. CDR1 and CDR2 (germline): EGSNGY, YDSYNSKV. The CDR3 sequence is 12 residues long. The junction had 2 bases not matched to a gene; V was cut back by 0 bases and J by 6 bases. CDR3 nucleotide sequence: TGTGCCACCTGGGACGGGCTTTATAAGAAACTCTTT. This sequence encodes CATWDGLYKKLF.

The chain couples TRGV9 to TRGJ1 or TRGJ2. The CDR3 is 11 amino acids. V trimming: 2 bases; J trimming: 12 bases; junction bases outside the gene matches: 7. CDR1 is GITISATS and CDR2 is ISYDGTV in the germline V gene (reference sequence). As DNA, the CDR3 is TGTGCCTTGTGGGAGGCCCATAGGAAACTCTTT. Translated: CALWEAHRKLF.

The V and J genes are TRGV5 and TRGJP1. V gave up 5 bases and J gave up 3 bases; unmatched junction bases: 9. Germline V gives CDR1 VINAFY, CDR2 YDVSNSKD. This CDR3 has 15 residues. The CDR3 loop reads CATWVKRATGWFKIF. The CDR3 DNA follows: TGTGCCACCTGGGTCAAGAGGGCCACTGGTTGGTTCAAGATATTT.

The chain has TRGV3 and TRGJ1 or TRGJ2. J lost 7 bases, V lost 0 bases, and 9 bases had no gene match. There are 14 residues in the CDR3. CDR1 and CDR2 (germline): VTNTFY, YDVSTARD (reference sequence). The CDR3 reads CATWDRPPEYKKLF. CDR3 nucleotides: TGTGCCACCTGGGACAGGCCCCCTGAGTATAAGAAACTCTTT.

This clone ranks as medium-sized (0.01 to 0.1%). This rearrangement joins TRGV9 to TRGJ1 or TRGJ2. This CDR3 has 14 amino acids. In germline, CDR1 is GITISATS, CDR2 ISYDGTV (reference sequence). After removal of 0 bases from V and 2 bases from J, the junction contained 4 bases not matched to a gene. The CDR3 loop is CALWEVPDYYKKLF. CDR3 sequence (DNA): TGTGCCTTGTGGGAGGTGCCGGATTATTATAAGAAACTCTTT.

The V call is TRGV3, the J call TRGJ1 or TRGJ2. The CDR3 totals 13 residues. The junction had 4 bases not matched to a gene; V was cut back by 0 bases and J by 5 bases. Germline values: CDR1 VTNTFY, CDR2 YDVSTARD (reference sequence). CDR3 region: CATWDRRNYKKLF. The CDR3 DNA reads as TGTGCCACCTGGGACAGGCGAAATTATAAGAAACTCTTT.

The chain recombines TRGV8 with TRGJ1 or TRGJ2. This CDR3 region has 12 residues. Looked up from germline, CDR1 is VENAVY and CDR2 is YDSYNSRV. V lost 1 base to trimming and J lost 10 bases; unmatched junction nucleotides: 7. This CDR3 is CATWDRSVKKLF. CDR3 bases: TGTGCCACCTGGGATAGATCGGTAAAGAAACTCTTT.

Concerning this clone: Other DNA sequences from this sample encode an identical CDR3 as well. J is TRGJP2 and V is TRGV4. CDR3 size: 14 residues. V shed 4 bases, J shed 2 bases, and the junction held 4 bases outside the gene matches. Germline assignment: CDR1 EGSTGY and CDR2 YDSYTSSV. CDR3 sequence: CATWEDSSDWIKTF. The CDR3 nucleotides are TGTGCCACCTGGGAAGACAGTAGTGATTGGATCAAGACGTTT.

Concerning this clone: The identical CDR3 is also encoded by other nucleotide sequences in the sample. V gene TRGV4 combines with J gene TRGJ1 or TRGJ2. J was trimmed by 7 bases and V by 2 bases; bases with no gene match: 5. There are 12 residues in the CDR3. Germline CDR1 is EGSTGY and CDR2 is YDSYTSSV. In DNA, the CDR3 is TGTGCCACCTGGGATGTGGACTATAAGAAACTCTTT. It encodes CATWDVDYKKLF.

The V call is TRGV8, the J call TRGJP2. Germline values: CDR1 VENAVY, CDR2 YDSYNSRV. V was clipped by 5 bases and J by 3 bases; unmatched bases: 6. The CDR3 loop spans 14 amino acids. The CDR3 nucleotides are TGTGCCACCTGGGCCGCGGGTAGTGATTGGATCAAGACGTTT. Amino acids: CATWAAGSDWIKTF.

As concerns this clone: With a much larger clone just one base away, this may be a read error. Different DNA sequences within this sample yield the same CDR3. The chain has TRGV8 and TRGJP1. Losses at the gene ends were 1 base for V and 4 bases for J; bases not matched to a gene: 0. CDR1 is VENAVY and CDR2 is YDSYNSRV in the germline V gene. There are 13 residues in the CDR3. The CDR3 coding sequence is TGTGCCACCTGGGATAGCACTGGTTGGTTCAAGATATTT. Its protein product is CATWDSTGWFKIF.

The chain employs TRGV4 and TRGJP2. There are 14 residues in the CDR3. J lost 6 bases, V lost 6 bases, and 10 bases had no gene match. Germline assignment: CDR1 EGSTGY and CDR2 YDSYTSSV. The CDR3 protein is CATWTPKGDWIKTF. The CDR3, as DNA: TGTGCCACCTGGACCCCGAAGGGTGATTGGATCAAGACGTTT.

J is TRGJ1 or TRGJ2 and V is TRGV9. V lost 3 bases to trimming and J lost 2 bases; unmatched junction nucleotides: 13. Germline CDR1 is GITISATS and CDR2 is ISYDGTV (reference sequence). The CDR3 contains 16 residues. As DNA, the CDR3 is TGTGCCTTGTGGGAGATGCCCCCTTCGCATTATTATAAGAAACTCTTT. As protein: CALWEMPPSHYYKKLF.

The sample holds a few counts of this clone. This chain connects TRGV9 to TRGJ1 or TRGJ2. Germline trimming cut 3 bases from V and 7 bases from J; bases unmatched to any gene: 12. The CDR3 runs 14 residues. In germline, CDR1 is GITISATS, CDR2 ISYDGTV (reference sequence). CDR3 bases: TGTGCCTTGTGGGAGACCCAGGGGGTCTATAAGAAACTCTTT. It specifies CALWETQGVYKKLF.

This clone was counted between two and nine times. The J gene is TRGJ1 or TRGJ2, the V gene TRGV9. Germline CDR1 and CDR2: GITISATS and ISYDGTV (reference sequence). The CDR3 runs to 11 residues. With 0 bases clipped from V and 12 bases from J, the junction kept 5 bases outside the gene matches. As DNA, the CDR3 is TGTGCCTTGTGGGAGGTGCATAGGAAACTCTTT. Translation gives CALWEVHRKLF.

The gene calls are TRGV9 and TRGJP. This CDR3 comprises 15 residues. Germline V gene sequence: CDR1 GITISATS, CDR2 ISYDGTV (reference sequence). The V and J ends lost 4 bases and 7 bases, in that order; junction bases with no gene match: 4. CDR3 DNA sequence: TGTGCCTTGTGGGATCCCGAGTTGGGCAAAAAAATCAAGGTATTT. Protein sequence: CALWDPELGKKIKVF.

This clone has more than one count but fewer than ten. The chain is built from TRGV8 and TRGJ1 or TRGJ2. Germline V CDR1 and CDR2: VENAVY, YDSYNSRV. After removal of 4 bases from V and 4 bases from J, the junction contained 4 bases not matched to a gene. CDR3 length: 12 amino acids. The CDR3 sequence is CATWELYYKKLF. Here the CDR3 DNA reads TGTGCCACCTGGGAGCTGTATTATAAGAAACTCTTT.

This clone qualifies as medium-sized. V usage is TRGV9 and J usage is TRGJ1 or TRGJ2. Germline loops: CDR1 GITISATS, CDR2 ISYDGTV (reference sequence). This CDR3 is built from 12 residues. The V gene end was trimmed by 0 bases and the J gene end by 10 bases; junction bases not matched to a gene: 6. CDR3 DNA sequence: TGTGCCTTGTGGGAGGTGCCGGAGAAGAAACTCTTT. Its translation is CALWEVPEKKLF.

A few counts support this clone. The rearrangement joins TRGV9 to TRGJ1 or TRGJ2. The CDR3 covers 13 residues. CDR1 GITISATS and CDR2 ISYDGTV come from the germline V gene (reference sequence). The J segment lost 0 bases and the V segment lost 6 bases, leaving 5 bases of the junction unmatched. For the CDR3, the DNA is TGTGCCTTGTGGATCACGAATTATTATAAGAAACTCTTT. Translation: CALWITNYYKKLF.

To note about this clone: The junction departs from the called germline gene at one end, perhaps through a read error. The chain is built from TRGV4 and TRGJ1 or TRGJ2. CDR1 EGSTGY and CDR2 YDSYTSSV come from the germline V gene. CDR3 length: 12 amino acids. The CDR3 spells CATWNGKTKKLF. In DNA form, the CDR3 reads TGTGCCACCTGGAATGGCAAAACTAAGAAACTCTTT.

To note about this clone: Other nucleotide sequences from this sample produce the same CDR3. The rearrangement links TRGV4 to TRGJP1. V shed 10 bases, J shed 11 bases, and the junction held 10 bases outside the gene matches. The germline V gene encodes CDR1 EGSTGY and CDR2 YDSYTSSV. There are 11 residues in the CDR3. In nucleotides, the CDR3 is TGTGCCACATGGACGGGATGGTTCAAGATATTT. Translated, it gives CATWTGWFKIF.